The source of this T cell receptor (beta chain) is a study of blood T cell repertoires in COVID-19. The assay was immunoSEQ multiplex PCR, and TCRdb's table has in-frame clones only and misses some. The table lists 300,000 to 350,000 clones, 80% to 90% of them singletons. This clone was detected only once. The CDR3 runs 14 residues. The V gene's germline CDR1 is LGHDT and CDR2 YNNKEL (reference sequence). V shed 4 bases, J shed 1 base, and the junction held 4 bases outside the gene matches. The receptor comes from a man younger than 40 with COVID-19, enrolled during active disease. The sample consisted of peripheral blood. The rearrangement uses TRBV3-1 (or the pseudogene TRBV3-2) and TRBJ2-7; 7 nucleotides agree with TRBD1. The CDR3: CASSPRQGSYEQYF. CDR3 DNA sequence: TGTGCCAGCAGCCCTCGACAGGGTTCCTACGAGCAGTACTTC.